What follows are 25 T cell receptor beta chains derived from one specimen sequenced in a study of blood T cell repertoires in COVID-19. TCRdb keeps only in-frame clones here, not all; method: immunoSEQ multiplex PCR. The sample yields under 20,000 clones, 90% to 95% seen once. Sequences were obtained from peripheral blood. These receptors were obtained from a human donor in a cohort sampled during active COVID-19.

This clone is a singleton in its sample. The rearrangement uses TRBV4-1 and TRBJ2-7, with TRBD1 matching over 8 bases. The CDR3 has 17 amino acids. J lost 4 bases, V lost 4 bases, and 15 bases had no gene match. Germline V gives CDR1 MGHRA, CDR2 YSYEKL. CDR3 nucleotides: TGCGCCAGCAGCCCGACACTGACAGGGGACCTCAATTACGAGCAGTACTTC. This sequence encodes CASSPTLTGDLNYEQYF.

The chain employs TRBV12-5 and TRBJ1-2; 7 bases align to TRBD1. The germline gives CDR1 LGHNT, CDR2 FRNRAP. The CDR3 length is 16 residues. V was clipped by 5 bases and J by 4 bases; unmatched bases: 13. The CDR3 coding sequence is TGTGCTAGTGGTAACATAAGACAGGGAGAGGTCTATGGCTACACCTTC. Translated: CASGNIRQGEVYGYTF.

The chain links TRBV6-5 to TRBJ2-7, with 9 bases fitting TRBD1. Looked up from germline, CDR1 is MNHEY and CDR2 is SVGAGI. The CDR3 length is 16 residues. The ends lost 1 base at V and 2 bases at J; junction bases unmatched: 6. The CDR3 DNA reads TGTGCCAGCAGTTACTTACCGGGACAGGGCCCCTACGAGCAGTACTTC. This encodes CASSYLPGQGPYEQYF.

The V gene is TRBV11-2, the J gene TRBJ2-7, with unresolved D. The CDR3 covers 14 residues. Trimming left V 0 bases short and J 3 bases short, with 9 bases between. Germline CDR1 is SGHAT and CDR2 is FQNNGV. The chain's CDR3 is CASSLEALNYEQYF. The CDR3 DNA sequence: TGTGCCAGCAGCTTAGAGGCCCTTAACTACGAGCAGTACTTC.

The chain has TRBV13 and TRBJ2-5; TRBD2 matches at 7 bases. Germline values: CDR1 PRHDT, CDR2 FYEKMQ (reference sequence). Trimming removed 4 bases from V and 3 bases from J; junction bases left unmatched: 11. The CDR3 totals 16 residues. The DNA for the CDR3 is TGTGCCAGCAGCTCAATAATGCGGGAGCGTGAAGAGACCCAGTACTTC. This encodes CASSSIMREREETQYF. Supplemented by reference TRBV13 and TRBJ2-5, the full variable domain reads AAGVIQSPRHLIKEKRETATLKCYPIPRHDTVYWYQQGPGQDPQFLISFYEKMQSDKGSIPDRFSAQQFSDYHSELNMSSLELGDSALYFCASSSIMREREETQYFGPGTRLLVL.

The V gene is TRBV5-1, the J gene TRBJ2-3, with 8 positions matching TRBD1. This CDR3 is built from 17 residues. The trim removed 3 bases at V and 5 bases at J, leaving 14 bases unmatched. The germline V gene encodes CDR1 SGHRS and CDR2 YFSETQ. This chain's CDR3 is CASSSSGGDSKGDTQYF. In DNA form, the CDR3 reads TGCGCCAGCAGCTCTTCAGGGGGCGATTCAAAGGGAGATACGCAGTATTTT.

This chain uses TRBV27 with TRBJ2-5, with 10 positions matching TRBD2. This CDR3 has 14 amino acids. Trimming took 6 bases from V and 7 from J; bases not matched to a gene: 8. Germline-derived CDR1 and CDR2 are MNHEY and SMNVEV (reference sequence). The CDR3 loop is CASSQREGSVTQYF. As DNA, the CDR3 is TGTGCCAGCAGCCAGCGGGAGGGGAGCGTGACCCAGTACTTC.

This sequence joins TRBV7-2 and TRBJ1-2; 12 nucleotides line up with TRBD1. Per the germline V gene, CDR1 is SGHTA and CDR2 is FQGNSA. J was trimmed by 3 bases and V by 4 bases; bases with no gene match: 3. There are 15 residues in the CDR3. CDR3 in DNA: TGTGCCAGCAGCTGGGACAGGGGGCTTTACTATGGCTACACCTTC. Amino acid sequence: CASSWDRGLYYGYTF.

This chain joins TRBV7-8 and TRBJ1-2; 9 bases are shared with TRBD1. Germline trimming cut 2 bases from V and 4 bases from J; bases unmatched to any gene: 5. The CDR3 has 15 amino acids. CDR1 and CDR2 (germline): SGHVS, FQNEAQ. The CDR3 sequence: CASSLPPGQGYGYTF. In DNA, the CDR3 is TGTGCCAGCAGCTTACCCCCGGGACAGGGCTATGGCTACACCTTC.

The V call is TRBV11-2, the J call TRBJ1-2, with no clear D. Per germline, CDR1 SGHAT and CDR2 FQNNGV. Trimming shortened V by 5 bases and J by 5 bases, and 12 bases separated the two germline ends. The CDR3 length is 13 residues. CDR3 protein: CASSPGGEYGYTF. DNA of the CDR3: TGTGCCAGCAGCCCGGGCGGGGAGTATGGCTACACCTTC.

The CDR3 DNA follows: TGTGCCAGCAGCTTGGGCAGATACACTGAAGCTTTCTTT. Protein product: CASSLGRYTEAFF. This chain connects TRBV5-6 to TRBJ1-1; unclear D gene. CDR3 length: 13 residues. V lost 0 bases and J 3 bases, leaving 6 bases between the germline ends. Germline CDR1 is SGHDT and CDR2 is YYEEEE.

The chain employs TRBV5-6 and TRBJ1-5; weak D call: TRBD1 (6 bases). Germline lookup yields CDR1 SGHDT and CDR2 YYEEEE. V gave up 3 bases and J gave up 6 bases, with 22 bases separating them. CDR3 size: 17 residues. CDR3 bases: TGTGCCAGCAGCTATTCAGGGGTAAAGTCAATGGGTCAGCCCCAGCATTTT. Encoded protein: CASSYSGVKSMGQPQHF.

The chain couples TRBV14 to TRBJ1-2; 8 nucleotides align to TRBD1. Germline V CDR1 and CDR2: SGHDN, FVKESK. The CDR3 totals 14 residues. Unmatched junction bases numbered 7, after V lost 4 bases and J lost 6 bases. This CDR3 is CASSRAGGVDGYTF. CDR3 in DNA: TGTGCCAGCAGCCGGGCAGGGGGCGTCGATGGCTACACCTTC.

The CDR3 reads CASSFSTPRNYGYTF. The CDR3 nucleotides read TGTGCCAGTAGTTTCTCGACTCCGCGTAACTATGGCTACACCTTC. This chain joins TRBV19 and TRBJ1-2; D is ambiguous. V was cut by 5 bases and J by 1 base, with 14 bases left in between. CDR1 is LNHDA and CDR2 is SQIVND in the germline V gene (reference sequence). The CDR3 sequence is 15 residues long.

The chain employs TRBV19 and TRBJ1-1; possibly TRBD1 for D (5 bases). Germline lookup yields CDR1 LNHDA and CDR2 SQIVND (reference sequence). Trimming left V 5 bases short and J 0 bases short, with 10 bases between. This CDR3 is built from 14 residues. CDR3 bases: TGTGCCAGTAGTTTACGGGGGGTGAACACTGAAGCTTTCTTT. It specifies CASSLRGVNTEAFF.

The chain is built from TRBV7-8 and TRBJ2-7, with 9 bases that match TRBD2. The CDR3 sequence is 16 residues long. V lost 3 bases and J lost 7; bases outside the gene matches: 13. The germline V gene encodes CDR1 SGHVS and CDR2 FQNEAQ. CDR3 DNA: TGTGCCAGCAGCTTGACCACGGGACTAGCAGGAGATGAGCAGTACTTC. Protein: CASSLTTGLAGDEQYF.

The CDR3 bases are TGTGCCAGCAGCTTAGGACTAGCGGGGGGAGGATGGCAAGAGACCCAGTACTTC. Amino acid sequence: CASSLGLAGGGWQETQYF. The V gene is TRBV11-2, the J gene TRBJ2-5; 13 bases are shared with TRBD2. Germline V gives CDR1 SGHAT, CDR2 FQNNGV. This CDR3 is 18 amino acids long. Unmatched junction bases numbered 7, after V lost 1 base and J lost 2 bases.

The chain combines TRBV6-5 with TRBJ1-5; the D is unclear. The CDR3 length is 15 residues. Trimming removed 7 bases from V and 4 bases from J, with 17 bases in between. CDR1 is MNHEY, CDR2 SVGAGI, per germline. In DNA, the CDR3 is TGTGCCAGCATACGGGTAGCCGCCTCTAATCAGCCCCAGCATTTT. Translating gives CASIRVAASNQPQHF.

The chain is built from TRBV28 and TRBJ2-1, with TRBD2 identical over 7 bases. CDR1 and CDR2 (germline): MDHEN, SYDVKM. After removal of 4 bases from V and 6 bases from J, the junction contained 9 bases not matched to a gene. The CDR3 extends over 15 amino acids. CDR3 in amino acids: CASSSFWGGSNEQFF. In nucleotides, the CDR3 is TGTGCCAGCAGTTCCTTTTGGGGGGGAAGCAATGAGCAGTTCTTC.

The chain combines TRBV6-2 or TRBV6-3 with TRBJ2-1; maybe TRBD2 (5 bases). CDR1 is MNHEY, CDR2 SVGEGT, per germline. The CDR3 loop spans 15 amino acids. V lost 2 bases and J lost 9, with 17 bases in between. CDR3 region: CASSYQANPGSEQFF. The CDR3 DNA sequence: TGTGCCAGCAGTTACCAAGCTAACCCGGGGTCTGAGCAGTTCTTC.

V gene TRBV24-1 combines with J gene TRBJ2-3, with 12 bases fitting TRBD1. The CDR3 is 15 residues long. After removal of 4 bases from V and 5 bases from J, the junction contained 3 bases not matched to a gene. CDR1 is KGHDR and CDR2 is SFDVKD in the germline V gene. Here the CDR3 DNA reads TGTGCCACCAGTGAGGGGACAGGGGGCATAGATACGCAGTATTTT. It codes for CATSEGTGGIDTQYF.

The rearrangement joins TRBV7-9 to TRBJ2-5; D unresolved. The CDR3 is 14 amino acids. V was shortened by 1 base and J by 5 bases, with 11 bases between the two germline ends. Germline CDR1 is SEHNR and CDR2 is FQNEAQ (reference sequence). CDR3 coding DNA: TGTGCCAGCAGCTTAGGATCACTCGGGGAGACCCAGTACTTC. Its protein is CASSLGSLGETQYF.

This rearrangement joins TRBV11-2 to TRBJ1-1, with D perhaps TRBD1 (6 bases). Germline V CDR1 and CDR2: SGHAT, FQNNGV. This CDR3 contains 14 residues. V was cut by 3 bases and J by 1 base, with 9 bases left in between. CDR3 amino acids: CASSFLRGNTEAFF. Here the CDR3 DNA reads TGTGCCAGCAGCTTTCTCAGGGGGAACACTGAAGCTTTCTTT.

For the CDR3, the DNA is TGTGCCAGCAATGCAGGGGATACGCAGTATTTT. This gives the protein CASNAGDTQYF. This chain connects TRBV6-5 to TRBJ2-3; D is perhaps TRBD1 (5 bases). This CDR3 is 11 amino acids long. Germline CDR1 is MNHEY and CDR2 is SVGAGI. Trimming cost V 7 bases and J 6 bases, with 8 bases left between them.

V gene TRBV9 combines with J gene TRBJ2-1; the match to TRBD2 covers 9 bases. The CDR3 has 15 residues. Trimming took 3 bases from V and 9 from J; bases not matched to a gene: 10. Germline V gives CDR1 SGDLS, CDR2 YYNGEE. CDR3 protein: CASSALAGIGIEQFF. CDR3 coding DNA: TGTGCCAGCAGCGCCCTAGCGGGGATTGGCATTGAGCAGTTCTTC.